The 14 T cell receptor beta chains below all came from one sample that was sequenced in a study of cytomegalovirus exposure and HLA in healthy donors. Amplification used 60 Vbeta primers and 13 Jbeta primers. The method was immunoSEQ multiplex PCR; TCRdb's version includes in-frame clones alone and lacks a portion of them. The sample holds about 160,000 clones, about 80% seen once. The sequencing sample was made of PBMCs. The receptors stem from a woman in her fifties or sixties in good health and CMV-seronegative.

This clone was observed once. The rearrangement uses TRBV7-8 and TRBJ2-2; possible D gene TRBD2, 5 bases. With 5 bases removed from V and 0 bases from J, the gap between germline ends came to 22 bases. This CDR3 is 19 amino acids long. Germline CDR1 reads SGHVS; CDR2 reads FQNEAQ. CDR3 coding DNA: TGTGCCAGCAGCCCTCGACCGGGTGGCAGCGGCGCGAACACCGGGGAGCTGTTTTTT. Translating gives CASSPRPGGSGANTGELFF.

This clone was seen only once. This sequence joins TRBV7-2 and TRBJ1-4; D is ambiguous. This CDR3 has 15 residues. V gave up 5 bases and J gave up 0 bases, with 10 bases separating them. Germline V CDR1 and CDR2: SGHTA, FQGNSA. This CDR3 is CASSTTSSTNEKLFF. The CDR3 DNA is TGTGCCAGCAGCACGACAAGCTCAACTAATGAAAAACTGTTTTTT.

V usage is TRBV11-1 and J usage is TRBJ1-1; D not resolved. The germline CDR1 and CDR2 sequences are SGHAT and FQDESV (reference sequence). V lost 8 bases and J lost 4, with 29 bases in between. This CDR3 is 18 amino acids long. CDR3 nucleotides: TGTGCCAGCTTCTGGCGCCTGTGTGAGGCTCTTGATGGCACTGAAGCTTTCTTT. Its protein product is CASFWRLCEALDGTEAFF.

V gene TRBV5-4 combines with J gene TRBJ2-3, with 8 positions matching TRBD2. The junction had 9 bases not matched to a gene; V was cut back by 7 bases and J by 5 bases. The CDR3 totals 14 residues. Germline-derived CDR1 and CDR2 are SGHNT and YYREEE (reference sequence). The CDR3 nucleotides are TGTGCCAGCGGCTCAACCCGGGAGGGAGATACGCAGTATTTT. Translating gives CASGSTREGDTQYF.

The rearrangement uses TRBV2 and TRBJ1-3, with 8 bases identical to TRBD1. The CDR3 spans 15 residues. The V and J ends lost 6 bases and 3 bases, in that order; junction bases with no gene match: 7. The V gene's germline CDR1 is SNHLY and CDR2 FYNNEI. CDR3: CASRLQGAGGNTIYF. In DNA, the CDR3 is TGTGCCAGCAGGTTGCAGGGGGCAGGTGGAAACACCATATATTTT.

This chain joins TRBV29-1 and TRBJ2-3; 12 nucleotides agree with TRBD2. This CDR3 has 16 residues. Germline CDR1 SQVTM, CDR2 ANQGSEA. The V and J ends lost 1 base and 0 bases, in that order; junction bases with no gene match: 2. The CDR3 region is CSVEGGTSGSTDTQYF. The CDR3 nucleotides are TGCAGCGTTGAAGGGGGGACTAGCGGGAGCACAGATACGCAGTATTTT.

This clone appeared once. The CDR3 nucleotides read TGTGCCAGCATGCGGGGGACTAACTACGAGCAGTACTTC. Protein product: CASMRGTNYEQYF. V is TRBV28 and J is TRBJ2-7; 7 positions match TRBD2. Germline V gives CDR1 MDHEN, CDR2 SYDVKM. The CDR3 has 13 amino acids. Germline trimming cut 7 bases from V and 3 bases from J; bases unmatched to any gene: 6. The full variable domain, its missing parts supplied by reference TRBV28 and TRBJ2-7, is DVKVTQSSRYLVKRTGEKVFLECVQDMDHENMFWYRQDPGLGLRLIYFSYDVKMKEKGDIPEGYSVSREKKERFSLILESASTNQTSMYLCASMRGTNYEQYFGPGTRLTVT.

The chain recombines TRBV28 with TRBJ1-6; D is possibly TRBD1 (5 bases). The germline CDR1 and CDR2 sequences are MDHEN and SYDVKM. The CDR3 runs 16 residues. The V end lost 8 bases, the J end lost 9 bases, and 23 bases lay between the germline ends. CDR3 nucleotides: TGTGCCAGCGGGGAAGGGGCGGGAAGGTTGAGTTCACCCCTCCACTTT. Protein: CASGEGAGRLSSPLHF.

This clone turned up a few times. The J gene is TRBJ1-4, the V gene TRBV5-8; no clear D gene. In germline, CDR1 is SGHTS, CDR2 YDEGEE. With 1 base removed from V and 5 bases from J, the gap between germline ends came to 9 bases. CDR3 size: 14 residues. CDR3 protein: CASSLQGGNEKLFF. In DNA, the CDR3 is TGTGCCAGCAGCTTGCAAGGAGGGAATGAAAAACTGTTTTTT.

This chain links TRBV7-2 with TRBJ2-7, with TRBD2 matching 10 bases. The CDR3 loop spans 19 amino acids. Germline V CDR1 and CDR2: SGHTA, FQGNSA. With 2 bases clipped from V and 1 base from J, the junction kept 14 bases outside the gene matches. The CDR3 coding sequence is TGTGCCAGCAGCTTACGACAGACTAGGACTAGCGGAATTTCCTACGAGCAGTACTTC. Amino acid sequence: CASSLRQTRTSGISYEQYF.

CDR3 bases: TGTGCCAGCTCACCACTTCCAGGGGAAAGGGAGACCCAGTACTTC. Protein: CASSPLPGERETQYF. The V gene is TRBV18, the J gene TRBJ2-5; D is possibly TRBD1 (6 bases). The CDR3 length is 15 residues. Germline V gives CDR1 KGHSH, CDR2 LQKENI. The germline V and J ends were trimmed by 1 base and 5 bases, with 14 bases remaining between them.

V and J are TRBV11-2 and TRBJ2-3; the D gene is possibly TRBD1 (5 bases). CDR3 length: 15 residues. V lost 1 base and J 2 bases, leaving 10 bases between the germline ends. Germline CDR1 is SGHAT and CDR2 is FQNNGV. CDR3 in DNA: TGTGCCAGCAGCTTAGCTCCAGGGCCCACAGATACGCAGTATTTT. Translated: CASSLAPGPTDTQYF.

The CDR3 DNA reads TGTGCCAGCCCGGAACAGGGTCAAGAGACCCAGTACTTC. The encoded protein is CASPEQGQETQYF. The chain combines TRBV2 with TRBJ2-5; possible D gene TRBD1, 6 bases. The CDR3 is 13 residues long. The germline V and J ends were trimmed by 8 bases and 2 bases, with 12 bases remaining between them. Germline CDR1 reads SNHLY; CDR2 reads FYNNEI.

The V call is TRBV9, the J call TRBJ1-5; D is ambiguous. Germline V CDR1 and CDR2: SGDLS, YYNGEE. The CDR3 sequence is 13 residues long. V dropped 3 bases and J dropped 6 bases, with 10 bases sitting between them. The CDR3 coding sequence is TGTGCCAGCAGCGGGGGAGTAGGTCAGCCCCAGCATTTT. This encodes CASSGGVGQPQHF.